This T cell receptor beta chain was recorded in a study of T cell changes during pregnancy in multiple sclerosis. Germline V gives CDR1 LGHNA, CDR2 YSLEER. The CDR3 sequence is 14 residues long. Trimming at V came to 1 base and at J to 2 bases, leaving 2 bases not matched to a gene. Assay: immunoSEQ multiplex PCR; the TCRdb copy retains only in-frame clones and omits some. The sample consists of 100,000 or so clones, 90% to 95% of them appearing once. The genes are TRBV4-3 and TRBJ2-7; 7 bases agree with TRBD1. The TCR was taken from a female donor with multiple sclerosis, enrolled in a pregnancy study. The sample here was peripheral blood, taken in the third trimester of pregnancy. CDR3 loop: CASSQVTGPYEQYF. CDR3 sequence (DNA): TGCGCCAGCAGCCAAGTGACAGGGCCCTACGAGCAGTACTTC.